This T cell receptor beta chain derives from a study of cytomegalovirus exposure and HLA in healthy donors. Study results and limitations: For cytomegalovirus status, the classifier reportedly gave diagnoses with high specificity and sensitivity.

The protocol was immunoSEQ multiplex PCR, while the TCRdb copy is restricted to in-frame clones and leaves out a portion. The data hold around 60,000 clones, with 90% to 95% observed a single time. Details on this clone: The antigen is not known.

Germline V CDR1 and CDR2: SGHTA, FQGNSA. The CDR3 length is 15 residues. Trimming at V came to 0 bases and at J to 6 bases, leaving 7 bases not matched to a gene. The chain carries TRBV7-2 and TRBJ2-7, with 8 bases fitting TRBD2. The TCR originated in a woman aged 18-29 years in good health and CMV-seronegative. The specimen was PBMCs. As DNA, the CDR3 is TGTGCCAGCAGCTTAGCCAGCGGGAGATGGGGCGAGCAGTACTTC. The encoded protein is CASSLASGRWGEQYF.